This T cell receptor beta chain was sequenced in a study of cytomegalovirus exposure and HLA in healthy donors. On this clone itself: Its antigen is unknown.

PCR was performed using 60 Vbeta and 13 Jbeta primers. The repertoire was sequenced with immunoSEQ multiplex PCR; TCRdb's copy has only in-frame clones and lacks some. The table lists 100,000 to 150,000 clones, 81% of them singletons. Whole-study results and caveats: Productive status was seen about 87% or about 30% of the time for most TCR beta V segments in an earlier analysis. An Asian-associated ancestry cluster reportedly showed fewer N-insertions than the roughly 700-donor mean in a later analysis.

V dropped 3 bases and J dropped 4 bases, with 10 bases sitting between them. CDR1 and CDR2 from the germline V gene are SGHAT and FQNNGV. This CDR3 has 13 residues. The V call is TRBV11-2, the J call TRBJ2-7; D perhaps matches TRBD1 (5 bases). Sequenced sample: PBMCs. The sequence was obtained from a young man in good health and CMV-seronegative. This chain's CDR3 is CASSFDRIYEQYF. In nucleotides, the CDR3 is TGTGCCAGCAGCTTCGACAGAATTTACGAGCAGTACTTC.